This entry concerns a single T cell receptor (beta chain). Its antigen remains unidentified. Sorted-subset replicate PCRs used 150 to 200 ng of genomic DNA. This amount corresponded to tens of thousands of T cell genomes. Assay used: immunoSEQ multiplex PCR; TCRdb lists only in-frame clones, some missing. The sample carries some 1.4 million clones, over 95% recorded once. The record originates from a study of shared clonotypes between healthy human individuals. Study-level background: The donor group consisted of two women and three men, aged 18 to 49.

Overall study results and limits: Memory subsets had estimated richness that was generally smaller than that of naive subsets. Among donors, the sharing of clonotypes was expected to be influenced by sequencing depth.

Germline loops: CDR1 SGHRS, CDR2 YFSETQ. The ends were cut back, 0 bases at V and 5 bases at J, with 15 bases in the middle. This CDR3 contains 15 residues. The origin of this receptor is a man younger than 45 in good health. Sample: naive CD4+ T cells sorted from blood. Noted subset: CD45RA+ positively selected. This chain links TRBV5-1 with TRBJ2-7; either TRBD1 or TRBD2 may fit D (5 bases each). CDR3: CASSLANLMGDEQYF. The CDR3 coding sequence is TGCGCCAGCAGCTTGGCCAACCTTATGGGGGACGAGCAGTACTTC.